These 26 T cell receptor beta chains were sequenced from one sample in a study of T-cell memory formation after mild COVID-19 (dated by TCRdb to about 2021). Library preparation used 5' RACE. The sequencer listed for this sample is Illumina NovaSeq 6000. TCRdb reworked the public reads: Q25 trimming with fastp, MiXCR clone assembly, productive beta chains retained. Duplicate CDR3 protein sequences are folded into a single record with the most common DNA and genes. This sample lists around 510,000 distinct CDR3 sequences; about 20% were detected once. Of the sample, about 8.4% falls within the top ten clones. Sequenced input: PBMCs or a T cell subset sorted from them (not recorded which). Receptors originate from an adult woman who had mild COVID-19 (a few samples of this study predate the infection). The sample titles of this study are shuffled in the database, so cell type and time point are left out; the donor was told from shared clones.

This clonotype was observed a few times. Here the CDR3 DNA reads TGTGCCAGCAGCTTTTACCTAGCGGCATCCTACAATGAGCAGTTCTTC. This encodes CASSFYLAASYNEQFF. The V and J genes are TRBV7-8 and TRBJ2-1, with 7 bases matching TRBD2. V trimming: 3 bases; J trimming: 1 base; junction bases outside the gene matches: 6. The CDR3 length is 16 residues. Germline-derived CDR1 and CDR2 are SGHVS and FQNEAQ.

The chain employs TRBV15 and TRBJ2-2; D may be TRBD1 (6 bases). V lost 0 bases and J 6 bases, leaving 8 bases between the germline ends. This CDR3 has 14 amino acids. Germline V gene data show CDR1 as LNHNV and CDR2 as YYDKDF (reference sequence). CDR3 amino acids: CATSRDRTAGELFF. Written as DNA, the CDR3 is TGTGCCACCAGCAGAGACCGGACAGCCGGGGAGCTGTTTTTT.

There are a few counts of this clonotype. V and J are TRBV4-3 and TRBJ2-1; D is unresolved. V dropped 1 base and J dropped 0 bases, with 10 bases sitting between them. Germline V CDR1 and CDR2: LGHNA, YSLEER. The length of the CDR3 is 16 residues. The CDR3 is CASSQAASSSYNEQFF. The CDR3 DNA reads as TGCGCCAGCAGCCAAGCGGCGTCAAGCTCCTACAATGAGCAGTTCTTC.

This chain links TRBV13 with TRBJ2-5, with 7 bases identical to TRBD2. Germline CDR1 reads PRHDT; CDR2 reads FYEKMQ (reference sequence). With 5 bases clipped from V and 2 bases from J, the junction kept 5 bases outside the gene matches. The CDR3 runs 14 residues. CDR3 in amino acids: CASSRTSEQETQYF. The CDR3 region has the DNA TGTGCCAGCAGCCGTACTAGCGAACAAGAGACCCAGTACTTC.

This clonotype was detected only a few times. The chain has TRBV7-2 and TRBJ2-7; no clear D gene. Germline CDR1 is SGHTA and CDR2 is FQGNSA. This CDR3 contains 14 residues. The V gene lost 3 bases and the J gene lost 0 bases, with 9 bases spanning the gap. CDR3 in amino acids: CASSFGPSSYEQYF. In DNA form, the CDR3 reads TGTGCCAGCAGCTTTGGACCTAGCTCCTACGAGCAGTACTTC.

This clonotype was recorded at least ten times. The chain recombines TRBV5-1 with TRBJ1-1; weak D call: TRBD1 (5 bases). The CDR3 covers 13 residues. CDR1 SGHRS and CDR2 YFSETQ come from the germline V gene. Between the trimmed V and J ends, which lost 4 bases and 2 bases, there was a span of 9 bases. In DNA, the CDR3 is TGCGCCAGCAGCCAACAGGTAAACACTGAAGCTTTCTTT. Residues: CASSQQVNTEAFF.

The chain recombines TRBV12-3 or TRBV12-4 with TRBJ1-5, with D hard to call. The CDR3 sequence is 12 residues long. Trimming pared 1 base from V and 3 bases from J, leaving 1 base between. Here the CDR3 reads CASSLVNQPQHF. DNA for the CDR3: TGTGCCAGCAGTTTAGTCAATCAGCCCCAGCATTTT.

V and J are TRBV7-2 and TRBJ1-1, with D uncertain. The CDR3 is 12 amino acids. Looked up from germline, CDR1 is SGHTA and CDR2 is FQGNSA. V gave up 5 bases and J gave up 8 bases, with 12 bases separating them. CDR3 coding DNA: TGTGCCAGCAGCCCTTCTCGCCTAGAAGCTTTCTTT. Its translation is CASSPSRLEAFF. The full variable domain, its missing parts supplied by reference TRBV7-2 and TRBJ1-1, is GAGVSQSPSNKVTEKGKDVELRCDPISGHTALYWYRQSLGQGLEFLIYFQGNSAPDKSGLPSDRFSAERTGGSVSTLTIQRTQQEDSAVYLCASSPSRLEAFFGQGTRLTVV.

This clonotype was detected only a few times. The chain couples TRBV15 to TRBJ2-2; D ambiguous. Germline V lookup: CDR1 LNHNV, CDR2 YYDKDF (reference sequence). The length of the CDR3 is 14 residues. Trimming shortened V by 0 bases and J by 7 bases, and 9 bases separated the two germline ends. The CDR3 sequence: CATSRDEPGGELFF. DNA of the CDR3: TGTGCCACCAGCAGAGATGAGCCGGGCGGGGAGCTGTTTTTT.

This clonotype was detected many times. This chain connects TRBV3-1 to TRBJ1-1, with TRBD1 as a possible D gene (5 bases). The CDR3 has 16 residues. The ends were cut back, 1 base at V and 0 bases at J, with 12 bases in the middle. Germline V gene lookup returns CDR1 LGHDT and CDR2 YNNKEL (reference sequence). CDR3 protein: CASSQGLTGLNTEAFF. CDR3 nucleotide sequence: TGTGCCAGCAGCCAAGGCCTTACGGGACTGAACACTGAAGCTTTCTTT.

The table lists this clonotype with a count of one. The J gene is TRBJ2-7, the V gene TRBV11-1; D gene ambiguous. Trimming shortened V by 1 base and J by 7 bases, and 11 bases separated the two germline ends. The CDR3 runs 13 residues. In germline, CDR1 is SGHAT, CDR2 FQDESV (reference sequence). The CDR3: CASSLDGIGEQYF. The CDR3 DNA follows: TGTGCCAGCAGCTTAGATGGGATTGGGGAGCAGTACTTC.

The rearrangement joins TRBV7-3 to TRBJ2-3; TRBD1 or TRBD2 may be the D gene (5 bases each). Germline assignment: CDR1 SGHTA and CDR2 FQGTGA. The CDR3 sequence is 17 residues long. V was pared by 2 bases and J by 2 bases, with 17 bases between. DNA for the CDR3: TGTGCCAGCAGCTTAGGTACGGGACGCCCCTACACAGATACGCAGTATTTT. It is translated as CASSLGTGRPYTDTQYF.

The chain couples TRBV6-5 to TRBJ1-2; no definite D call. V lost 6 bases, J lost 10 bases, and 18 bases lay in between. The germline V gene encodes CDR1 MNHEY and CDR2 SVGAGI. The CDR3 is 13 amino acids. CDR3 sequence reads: CASREQTLVPYTF. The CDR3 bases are TGTGCCAGCAGAGAACAGACCCTCGTTCCCTACACCTTC.

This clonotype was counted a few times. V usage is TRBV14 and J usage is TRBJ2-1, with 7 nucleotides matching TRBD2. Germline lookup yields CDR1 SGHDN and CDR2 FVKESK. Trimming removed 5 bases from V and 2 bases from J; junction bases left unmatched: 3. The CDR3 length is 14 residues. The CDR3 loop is CASSGTMAYNEQFF. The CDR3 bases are TGTGCCAGCAGCGGGACTATGGCCTACAATGAGCAGTTCTTC.

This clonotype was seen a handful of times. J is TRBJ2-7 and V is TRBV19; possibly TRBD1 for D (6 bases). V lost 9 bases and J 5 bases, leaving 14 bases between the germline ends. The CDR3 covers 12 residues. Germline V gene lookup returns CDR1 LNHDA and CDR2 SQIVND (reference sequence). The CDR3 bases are TGTGCCAGAATACAGGGTGTCCACGAGCAGTACTTC. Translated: CARIQGVHEQYF.

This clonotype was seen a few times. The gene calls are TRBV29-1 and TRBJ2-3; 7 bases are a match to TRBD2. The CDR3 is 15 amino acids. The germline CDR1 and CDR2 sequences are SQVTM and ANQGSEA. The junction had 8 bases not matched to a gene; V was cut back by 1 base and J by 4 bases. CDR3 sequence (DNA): TGCAGCGTTGAAGGGACTAGAGTTAACTCAGATACGCAGTATTTT. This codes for CSVEGTRVNSDTQYF.

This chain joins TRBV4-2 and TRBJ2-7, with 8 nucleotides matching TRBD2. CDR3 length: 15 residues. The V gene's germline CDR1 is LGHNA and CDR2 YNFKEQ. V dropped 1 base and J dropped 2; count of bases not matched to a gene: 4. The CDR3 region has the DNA TGTGCCAGCAGCCAAGTTACTAGCGGTACCTACGAGCAGTACTTC. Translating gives CASSQVTSGTYEQYF.

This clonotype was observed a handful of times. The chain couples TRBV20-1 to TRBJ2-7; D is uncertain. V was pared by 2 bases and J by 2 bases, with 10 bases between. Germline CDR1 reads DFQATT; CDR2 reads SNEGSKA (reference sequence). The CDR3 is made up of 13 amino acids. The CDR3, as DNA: TGCAGTGCTAGATGGGGTGAAGCCTACGAGCAGTACTTC. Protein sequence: CSARWGEAYEQYF.

CDR3 protein: CSEGGADYGYTF. Here the CDR3 DNA reads TGCAGCGAAGGAGGGGCCGATTATGGCTACACCTTC. The genes are TRBV29-1 and TRBJ1-2; tentative D call: TRBD1 (5 bases). The germline V gene encodes CDR1 SQVTM and CDR2 ANQGSEA. This CDR3 spans 12 amino acids. V gave up 7 bases and J gave up 5 bases, with 14 bases separating them.

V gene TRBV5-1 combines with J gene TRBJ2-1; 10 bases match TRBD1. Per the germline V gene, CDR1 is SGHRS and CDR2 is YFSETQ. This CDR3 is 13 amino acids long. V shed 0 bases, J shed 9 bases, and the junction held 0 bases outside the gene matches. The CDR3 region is CASSLGDRGEQFF. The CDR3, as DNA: TGCGCCAGCAGCTTGGGGGACAGGGGTGAGCAGTTCTTC.

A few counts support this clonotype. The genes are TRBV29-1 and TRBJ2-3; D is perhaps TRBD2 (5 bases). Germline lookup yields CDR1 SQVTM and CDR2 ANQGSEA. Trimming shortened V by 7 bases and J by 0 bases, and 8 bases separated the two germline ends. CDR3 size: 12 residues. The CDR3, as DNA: TGCAGCGCCCGGACTAGCACAGATACGCAGTATTTT. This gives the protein CSARTSTDTQYF.

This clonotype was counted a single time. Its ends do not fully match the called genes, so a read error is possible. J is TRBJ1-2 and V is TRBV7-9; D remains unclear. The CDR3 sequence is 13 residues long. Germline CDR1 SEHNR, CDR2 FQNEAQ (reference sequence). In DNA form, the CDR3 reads TGTGCCAGCAGCTTAGCGCTGGCCTATGGCTACACATTC. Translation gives CASSLALAYGYTF. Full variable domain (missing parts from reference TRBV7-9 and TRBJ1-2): DTGVSQNPRHKITKRGQNVTFRCDPISEHNRLYWYRQTLGQGPEFLTYFQNEAQLEKSRLLSDRFSAERPKGSFSTLEIQRTEQGDSAMYLCASSLALAYGYTFGSGTRLTVV.

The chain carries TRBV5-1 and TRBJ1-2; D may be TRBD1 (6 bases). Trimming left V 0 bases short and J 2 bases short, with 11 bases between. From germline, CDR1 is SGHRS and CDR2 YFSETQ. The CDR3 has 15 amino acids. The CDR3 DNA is TGCGCCAGCAGCTTGGCCTCACAGGGAAACTATGGCTACACCTTC. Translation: CASSLASQGNYGYTF.

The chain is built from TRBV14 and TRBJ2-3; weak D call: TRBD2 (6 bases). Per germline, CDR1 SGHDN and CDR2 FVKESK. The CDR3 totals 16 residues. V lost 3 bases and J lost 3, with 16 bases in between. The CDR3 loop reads CASSQPDYWETDTQYF. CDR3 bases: TGTGCCAGCAGCCAGCCGGACTACTGGGAGACAGATACGCAGTATTTT. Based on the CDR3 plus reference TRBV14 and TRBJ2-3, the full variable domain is EAGVTQFPSHSVIEKGQTVTLRCDPISGHDNLYWYRRVMGKEIKFLLHFVKESKQDESGMPNNRFLAERTGGTYSTLKVQPAELEDSGVYFCASSQPDYWETDTQYFGPGTRLTVL.

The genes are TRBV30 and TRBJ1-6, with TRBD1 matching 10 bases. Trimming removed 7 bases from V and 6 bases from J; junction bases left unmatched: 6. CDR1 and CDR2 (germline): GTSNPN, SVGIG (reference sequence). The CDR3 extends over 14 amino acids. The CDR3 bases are TGTGCCTCTACGGGGACAGGGGTTAATTCACCCCTCCACTTT. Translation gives CASTGTGVNSPLHF.

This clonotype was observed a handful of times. The CDR3 sequence: CATSDPGRSGRYEQYF. CDR3 DNA sequence: TGTGCCACCAGTGACCCGGGCAGGTCGGGGCGTTACGAGCAGTACTTC. The chain employs TRBV24-1 and TRBJ2-7, with D tentatively TRBD1 or TRBD2 (5 bases each). The CDR3 is made up of 16 amino acids. Germline loops: CDR1 KGHDR, CDR2 SFDVKD. V shed 4 bases and J shed 4 bases, with 19 bases lying between them.